This entry lists 26 T cell receptor beta chains sequenced from one sample in a study of long-term antiretroviral therapy in people with HIV. The authors ran the immunoSEQ assay, v3.0, at survey level. This table comes from immunoSEQ multiplex PCR, and its TCRdb copy is limited to in-frame clones, with some not included. The data contain roughly 17,000 clones, approximately 85% of them singletons. Sequencing used unsorted PBMCs, obtained at the start of antiretroviral therapy. The receptor source for this set is a man under 40 with HIV.

This clone was counted a few times. This chain joins TRBV4-2 and TRBJ2-7, with 8 nucleotides matching TRBD1. V lost 5 bases, J lost 6 bases, and 9 bases stayed unmatched. The germline gives CDR1 LGHNA, CDR2 YNFKEQ. The CDR3 is made up of 14 amino acids. CDR3 sequence: CASSLDNRGSEQYF. The DNA of the CDR3 is TGTGCCAGCAGCTTGGACAACAGGGGGTCCGAGCAGTACTTC.

The genes are TRBV6-5 and TRBJ2-3; D remains unclear. Trimming pared 2 bases from V and 2 bases from J, leaving 14 bases between. CDR3 length: 16 residues. Germline values: CDR1 MNHEY, CDR2 SVGAGI. For the CDR3, the DNA is TGTGCCAGCAGTTACCTAGACATCCTCGCCACAGATACGCAGTATTTT. This translates into CASSYLDILATDTQYF.

The genes are TRBV6-6 and TRBJ2-1, with 9 bases matching TRBD1. The germline gives CDR1 MNHNY, CDR2 SVGAGI (reference sequence). Germline trimming cut 5 bases from V and 10 bases from J; bases unmatched to any gene: 3. This CDR3 is 12 amino acids long. CDR3 sequence reads: CASSTGGGEQFF. The CDR3 bases are TGTGCCAGCAGTACAGGGGGCGGGGAGCAGTTCTTC.

This clone is termed medium-sized. CDR3 residues: CASSPSRDRGPNTEAFF. The CDR3 DNA sequence: TGTGCCAGCTCACCATCCCGGGACAGGGGCCCGAACACTGAAGCTTTCTTT. The rearrangement joins TRBV18 to TRBJ1-1; 10 nucleotides line up with TRBD1. Germline trimming cut 2 bases from V and 1 base from J; bases unmatched to any gene: 7. The CDR3 extends over 17 amino acids. The germline gives CDR1 KGHSH, CDR2 LQKENI.

This clone was detected a few times. The rearrangement uses TRBV2 and TRBJ2-3; D is tentatively TRBD1 or TRBD2 (5 bases each). Germline V gene sequence: CDR1 SNHLY, CDR2 FYNNEI. Trimming took off 8 bases at V and 8 bases at J, with 23 bases between the two ends. The CDR3 totals 15 residues. The CDR3 region has the DNA TGTGCCAGCCATACACTGGGGGTGGGAACGGGTACGCAGTATTTT. Translating it yields CASHTLGVGTGTQYF.

This sequence joins TRBV29-1 and TRBJ2-7; 12 positions match TRBD1. The V gene end was trimmed by 7 bases and the J gene end by 4 bases; junction bases not matched to a gene: 11. CDR1 and CDR2 (germline): SQVTM, ANQGSEA. This CDR3 spans 15 amino acids. In DNA form, the CDR3 reads TGCAGCGCGGAAGGCGGGACAGGGGGCATGTACGAGCAGTACTTC. It encodes CSAEGGTGGMYEQYF.

The J gene is TRBJ1-3, the V gene TRBV10-3; possibly TRBD1 for D (5 bases). The CDR3 runs 16 residues. Trimming shortened V by 4 bases and J by 8 bases, and 21 bases separated the two germline ends. CDR1 is ENHRY, CDR2 SYGVKD, per germline. For the CDR3, the DNA is TGTGCCATCAGTGGGGTGGACAAAGACCCCCAAGACACCATATATTTT. Protein: CAISGVDKDPQDTIYF.

This chain connects TRBV7-9 to TRBJ2-7, with D possibly being TRBD1 (6 bases). This CDR3 has 13 amino acids. Germline-derived CDR1 and CDR2 are SEHNR and FQNEAQ (reference sequence). V lost 7 bases to trimming and J lost 4 bases, with 14 bases between them. The CDR3 is CASTTSGAYEQYF. Written as DNA, the CDR3 is TGTGCCAGCACTACTTCAGGGGCTTACGAGCAGTACTTC.

This chain uses TRBV28 with TRBJ2-7; 7 bases align to TRBD1. J lost 2 bases, V lost 6 bases, and 13 bases had no gene match. Germline-derived CDR1 and CDR2 are MDHEN and SYDVKM. The CDR3 loop spans 16 amino acids. The CDR3 nucleotides read TGTGCCAGCAGGGGAAATGCGGACAGGCGGACCTACGAGCAGTACTTC. This codes for CASRGNADRRTYEQYF.

This chain links TRBV6-1 with TRBJ2-7, with 12 positions matching TRBD2. The J segment lost 10 bases and the V segment lost 6 bases, leaving 13 bases of the junction unmatched. Germline CDR1 MNHNS, CDR2 SASEGT. CDR3 length equals 15 residues. The CDR3 sequence is CASRALGLAGESQYF. CDR3 bases: TGTGCCAGCAGAGCCTTGGGACTAGCGGGCGAGAGCCAGTACTTC.

The V call is TRBV4-3, the J call TRBJ2-1; a weak D match, TRBD2 (6 bases). CDR1 and CDR2 from the germline V gene are LGHNA and YSLEER. Trimming removed 3 bases at V and 5 bases at J, with 14 bases between. This CDR3 has 15 residues. The CDR3 spells CASSHSDYSNNEQFF. As DNA, the CDR3 is TGCGCCAGCAGCCACTCGGACTATTCTAACAATGAGCAGTTCTTC.

This clone is labeled as medium-sized. The rearrangement joins TRBV28 to TRBJ2-1; 7 bases match TRBD2. The CDR3 runs 13 residues. The germline gives CDR1 MDHEN, CDR2 SYDVKM. Trimming took 4 bases from V and 4 from J; bases not matched to a gene: 1. CDR3 nucleotide sequence: TGTGCCAGCAGTTACGGGGGGTACAATGAGCAGTTCTTC. The encoded protein is CASSYGGYNEQFF.

The chain is built from TRBV19 and TRBJ1-3; D not resolved. CDR3 size: 16 residues. Germline CDR1 reads LNHDA; CDR2 reads SQIVND (reference sequence). The V and J ends lost 4 bases and 0 bases respectively, with 13 bases between them. CDR3 region: CASSTSGTRSGNTIYF. As DNA, the CDR3 is TGTGCCAGTAGTACCTCGGGAACGCGCTCTGGAAACACCATATATTTT.

The V and J genes are TRBV7-9 and TRBJ1-5; no definite D call. Trimming took off 3 bases at V and 5 bases at J, with 11 bases between the two ends. Germline loops: CDR1 SEHNR, CDR2 FQNEAQ (reference sequence). There are 14 residues in the CDR3. CDR3 protein: CASSLKGEDQPQHF. CDR3 DNA sequence: TGTGCCAGCAGCTTGAAGGGTGAGGATCAGCCCCAGCATTTT.

The rearrangement joins TRBV10-3 to TRBJ2-3; 10 bases line up with TRBD2. Germline CDR1 ENHRY, CDR2 SYGVKD. This CDR3 has 18 amino acids. With V trimmed by 0 bases and J by 4 bases, 10 bases remained unmatched. DNA of the CDR3: TGTGCCATCAGTGAGTCGGGCCTAGCGGGGGTAGGCGCAGATACGCAGTATTTT. Protein: CAISESGLAGVGADTQYF.

Only one count was recorded for this clone. V is TRBV2 and J is TRBJ2-5; 7 nucleotides align to TRBD1. Germline CDR1 is SNHLY and CDR2 is FYNNEI. This CDR3 comprises 15 residues. Unmatched junction bases numbered 6, after V lost 4 bases and J lost 1 base. In DNA, the CDR3 is TGTGCCAGCAGTGGGGTCGACAGGGCCCAAGAGACCCAGTACTTC. This gives the protein CASSGVDRAQETQYF.

The CDR3 bases are TGCGCCAGCAGGCCCGCGGGTAATGAAAAACTGTTTTTT. It codes for CASRPAGNEKLFF. This rearrangement joins TRBV5-1 to TRBJ1-4; D not certain. Germline V gene lookup returns CDR1 SGHRS and CDR2 YFSETQ. This CDR3 region has 13 residues. Trimming took off 5 bases at V and 4 bases at J, with 9 bases between the two ends.

The chain links TRBV5-6 to TRBJ2-1; D is possibly TRBD2 (6 bases). Trimming shortened V by 1 base and J by 4 bases, and 12 bases separated the two germline ends. This CDR3 has 15 residues. Germline V gene data show CDR1 as SGHDT and CDR2 as YYEEEE. CDR3 bases: TGTGCCAGCAGCTTGCGGGAGCTCGGTTACAATGAGCAGTTCTTC. It codes for CASSLRELGYNEQFF.

The J gene is TRBJ2-1, the V gene TRBV11-2, with 12 bases aligning to TRBD2. With 4 bases clipped from V and 2 bases from J, the junction kept 3 bases outside the gene matches. CDR1 is SGHAT, CDR2 FQNNGV, per germline. This CDR3 region has 16 residues. The chain's CDR3 is CASSSRTSGTYNEQFF. The CDR3 DNA is TGTGCCAGCAGCTCGCGGACTAGCGGGACCTACAATGAGCAGTTCTTC.

V is TRBV28 and J is TRBJ1-5; D is unclear. CDR1 MDHEN and CDR2 SYDVKM come from the germline V gene. The CDR3 is 15 residues long. V was clipped by 7 bases and J by 0 bases, with 13 bases between them. In DNA form, the CDR3 reads TGTGCCAGCAACGGTTGGTCCAATAGCAATCAGCCCCAGCATTTT. Protein: CASNGWSNSNQPQHF.

V gene TRBV5-1 combines with J gene TRBJ2-2, with D perhaps matching TRBD2 (6 bases). Germline CDR1 and CDR2: SGHRS and YFSETQ. This CDR3 comprises 15 residues. The germline V and J ends were trimmed by 5 bases and 0 bases, with 11 bases remaining between them. The CDR3 nucleotides read TGCGCCAGCAGACCCGGGAGCGCGAACACCGGGGAGCTGTTTTTT. It encodes CASRPGSANTGELFF.

The chain recombines TRBV2 with TRBJ2-6; tentatively, D is TRBD2 (6 bases). The CDR3 runs to 16 residues. The germline gives CDR1 SNHLY, CDR2 FYNNEI. V gave up 6 bases and J gave up 4 bases, with 16 bases separating them. The CDR3 protein is CASRKEGGAGANVLTF. As DNA, the CDR3 is TGTGCCAGCAGGAAGGAGGGAGGAGCGGGGGCCAACGTCCTGACTTTC.

CDR3 loop: CASSQANEAVMNTEAFF. DNA of the CDR3: TGCGCCAGCAGCCAAGCAAACGAGGCCGTTATGAACACTGAAGCTTTCTTT. The V and J genes are TRBV4-3 and TRBJ1-1; no definite D call. In germline, CDR1 is LGHNA, CDR2 YSLEER. The CDR3 length is 17 residues. Deletions cut 1 base from V and 0 bases from J, with 15 bases between.

This clone was observed a few times. This rearrangement joins TRBV6-5 to TRBJ2-1; TRBD2 matches at 9 bases. Germline CDR1 reads MNHEY; CDR2 reads SVGAGI. J was trimmed by 5 bases and V by 6 bases; bases with no gene match: 5. The CDR3 is made up of 14 amino acids. DNA of the CDR3: TGTGCCAGCAGCCCCCGACTAGCGGACAATGAGCAGTTCTTC. Translated, it gives CASSPRLADNEQFF.

V and J are TRBV28 and TRBJ1-1; D is uncertain. Trimming left V 0 bases short and J 3 bases short, with 8 bases between. The CDR3 is 14 amino acids. CDR1 and CDR2 from the germline V gene are MDHEN and SYDVKM. CDR3 sequence reads: CASSLWQDDTEAFF. CDR3 nucleotides: TGTGCCAGCAGTTTATGGCAGGATGACACTGAAGCTTTCTTT. Combining the CDR3 with reference TRBV28 and TRBJ1-1 gives the whole variable domain DVKVTQSSRYLVKRTGEKVFLECVQDMDHENMFWYRQDPGLGLRLIYFSYDVKMKEKGDIPEGYSVSREKKERFSLILESASTNQTSMYLCASSLWQDDTEAFFGQGTRLTVV.

V and J are TRBV4-2 and TRBJ1-3, with D uncertain. The CDR3 contains 14 residues. Germline V CDR1 and CDR2: LGHNA, YNFKEQ. V lost 1 base and J 2 bases, leaving 6 bases between the germline ends. The CDR3: CASSQGGAGNTIYF. In nucleotides, the CDR3 is TGTGCCAGCAGCCAAGGGGGTGCTGGAAACACCATATATTTT.